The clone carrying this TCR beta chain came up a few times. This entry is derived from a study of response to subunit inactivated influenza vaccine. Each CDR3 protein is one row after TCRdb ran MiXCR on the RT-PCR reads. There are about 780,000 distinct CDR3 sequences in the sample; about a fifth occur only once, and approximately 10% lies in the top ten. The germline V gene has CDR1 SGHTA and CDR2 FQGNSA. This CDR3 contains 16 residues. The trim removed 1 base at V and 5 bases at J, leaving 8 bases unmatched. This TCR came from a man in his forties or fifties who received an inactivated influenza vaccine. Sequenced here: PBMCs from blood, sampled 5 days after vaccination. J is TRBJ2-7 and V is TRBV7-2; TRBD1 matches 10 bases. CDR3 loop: CASSLDYYGTGDEQYF. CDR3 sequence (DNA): TGTGCCAGCAGCTTAGATTATTACGGGACAGGGGACGAGCAGTACTTC.